This TCR beta chain was sequenced during a study of blood T cell repertoires in COVID-19. The data were produced by immunoSEQ multiplex PCR, yet TCRdb's version contains in-frame clones alone and is incomplete. The sample lists over 85,000 clones, about nine tenths occurring once. This CDR3 contains 16 residues. Per germline, CDR1 LGHNA and CDR2 YNFKEQ. V trimming: 1 base; J trimming: 7 bases; junction bases outside the gene matches: 10. This clone showed up just a few times. Input material: peripheral blood. The sequence was obtained from a woman aged 50 to 60 with COVID-19, enrolled during active disease. The chain carries TRBV4-2 and TRBJ1-1; 9 nucleotides line up with TRBD1. The CDR3 loop is CASSQAEPGQGYEAFF. The CDR3 coding sequence is TGTGCCAGCAGCCAAGCCGAACCGGGACAGGGTTATGAAGCTTTCTTT.